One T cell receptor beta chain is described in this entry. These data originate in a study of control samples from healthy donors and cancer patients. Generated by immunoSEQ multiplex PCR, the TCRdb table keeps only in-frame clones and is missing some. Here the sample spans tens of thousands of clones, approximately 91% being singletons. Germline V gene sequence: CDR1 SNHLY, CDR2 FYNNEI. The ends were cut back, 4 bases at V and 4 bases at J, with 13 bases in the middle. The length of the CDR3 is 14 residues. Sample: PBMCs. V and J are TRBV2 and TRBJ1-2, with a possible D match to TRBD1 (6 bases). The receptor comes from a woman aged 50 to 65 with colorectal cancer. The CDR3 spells CASSVQGSVYGYTF. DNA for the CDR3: TGTGCCAGCAGTGTACAGGGATCCGTCTATGGCTACACCTTC. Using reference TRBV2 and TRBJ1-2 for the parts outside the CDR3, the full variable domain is EPEVTQTPSHQVTQMGQEVILRCVPISNHLYFYWYRQILGQKVEFLVSFYNNEISEKSEIFDDQFSVERPDGSNFTLKIRSTKLEDSAMYFCASSVQGSVYGYTFGSGTRLTVV.